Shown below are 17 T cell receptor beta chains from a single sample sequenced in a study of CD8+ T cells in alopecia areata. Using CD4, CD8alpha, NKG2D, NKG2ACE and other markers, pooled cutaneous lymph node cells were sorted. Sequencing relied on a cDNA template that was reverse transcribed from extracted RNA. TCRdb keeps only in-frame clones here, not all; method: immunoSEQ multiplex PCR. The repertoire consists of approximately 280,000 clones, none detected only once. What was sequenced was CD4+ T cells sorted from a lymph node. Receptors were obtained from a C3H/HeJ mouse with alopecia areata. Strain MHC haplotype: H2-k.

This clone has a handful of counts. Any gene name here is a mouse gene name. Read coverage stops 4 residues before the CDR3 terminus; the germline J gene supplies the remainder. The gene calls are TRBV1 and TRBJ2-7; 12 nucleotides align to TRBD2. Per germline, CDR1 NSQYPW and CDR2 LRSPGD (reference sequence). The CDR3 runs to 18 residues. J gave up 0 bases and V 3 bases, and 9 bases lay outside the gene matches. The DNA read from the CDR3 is TGCACCTGCAGTGCTCCGGGACTGGGGGGAGGGGGCTCCTAT. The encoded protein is CTCSAPGLGGGGSY. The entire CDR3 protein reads CTCSAPGLGGGGSYEQYF.

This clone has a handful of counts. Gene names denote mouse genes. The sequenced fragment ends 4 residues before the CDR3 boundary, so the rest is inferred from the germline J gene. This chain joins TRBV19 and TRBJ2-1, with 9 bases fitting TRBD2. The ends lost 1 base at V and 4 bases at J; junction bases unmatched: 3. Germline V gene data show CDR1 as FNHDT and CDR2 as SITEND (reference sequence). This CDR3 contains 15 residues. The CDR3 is CASSITWGGYAEQFF. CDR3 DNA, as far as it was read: TGTGCCAGCAGTATAACCTGGGGGGGGTATGCT.

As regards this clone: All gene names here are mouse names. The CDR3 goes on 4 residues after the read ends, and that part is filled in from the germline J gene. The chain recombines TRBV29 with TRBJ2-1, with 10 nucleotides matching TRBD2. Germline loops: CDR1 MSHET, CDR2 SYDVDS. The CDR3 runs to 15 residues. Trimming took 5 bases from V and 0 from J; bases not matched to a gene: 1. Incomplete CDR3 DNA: TGTGCTAGCAGTCGGACTGGGGGTAACTATGCT. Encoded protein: CASSRTGGNYA. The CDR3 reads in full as CASSRTGGNYAEQFF. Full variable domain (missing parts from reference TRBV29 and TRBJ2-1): DMKVTQMPRYLIKRMGENVLLECGQDMSHETMYWYRQDPGLGLQLIYISYDVDSNSEGDIPKGYRVSRKKREHFSLILDSAKTNQTSVYFCASSRTGGNYAEQFFGPGTRLTVL.

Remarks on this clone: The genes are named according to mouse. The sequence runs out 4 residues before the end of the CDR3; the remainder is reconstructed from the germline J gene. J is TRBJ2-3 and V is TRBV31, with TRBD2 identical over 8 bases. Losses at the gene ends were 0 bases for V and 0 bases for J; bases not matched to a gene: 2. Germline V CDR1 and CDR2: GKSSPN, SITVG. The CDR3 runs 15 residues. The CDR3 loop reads CAWSLLGDSAETLYF. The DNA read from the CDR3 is TGTGCCTGGAGTCTACTGGGGGACAGTGCAGAA. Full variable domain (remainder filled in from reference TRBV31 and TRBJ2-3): AQTIHQWPVAEIKAVGSPLSLGCTIKGKSSPNLYWYWQATGGTLQQLFYSITVGQVESVVQLNLSASRPKDDQFILSTEKLLLSHSGFYLCAWSLLGDSAETLYFGSGTRLTVL.

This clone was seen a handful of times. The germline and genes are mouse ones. The DNA read from the CDR3 is TGTGCCAGCAGTGATGCCGAGGGACTTAGTGCAGAA. Translating gives CASSDAEGLSAE. The entire CDR3 sequence reads CASSDAEGLSAETLYF. V and J are TRBV13-1 and TRBJ2-3; a weak D match, TRBD2 (6 bases). The CDR3 end lies 4 residues beyond the end of the read and is filled in from the germline J gene. V was trimmed by 0 bases and J by 0 bases, leaving 11 bases between them. This CDR3 has 16 residues. Germline lookup yields CDR1 NSHNY and CDR2 SYGAGN.

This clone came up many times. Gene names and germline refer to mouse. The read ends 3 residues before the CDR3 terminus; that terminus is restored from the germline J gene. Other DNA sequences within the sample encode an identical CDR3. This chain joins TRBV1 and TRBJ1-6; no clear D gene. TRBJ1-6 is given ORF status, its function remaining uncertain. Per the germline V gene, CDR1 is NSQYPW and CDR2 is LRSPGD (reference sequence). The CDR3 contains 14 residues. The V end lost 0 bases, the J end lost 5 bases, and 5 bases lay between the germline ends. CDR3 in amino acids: CTCSADRNNSPLYF. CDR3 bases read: TGCACCTGCAGTGCAGACAGAAATAATTCGCCC.

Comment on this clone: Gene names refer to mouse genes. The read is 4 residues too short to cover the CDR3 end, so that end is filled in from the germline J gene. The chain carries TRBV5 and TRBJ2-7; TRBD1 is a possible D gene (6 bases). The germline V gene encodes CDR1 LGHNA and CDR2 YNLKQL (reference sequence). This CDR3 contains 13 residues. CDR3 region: CASSQQTGYEQYF. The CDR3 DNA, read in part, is TGTGCCAGCAGCCAACAGACAGGTTAT.

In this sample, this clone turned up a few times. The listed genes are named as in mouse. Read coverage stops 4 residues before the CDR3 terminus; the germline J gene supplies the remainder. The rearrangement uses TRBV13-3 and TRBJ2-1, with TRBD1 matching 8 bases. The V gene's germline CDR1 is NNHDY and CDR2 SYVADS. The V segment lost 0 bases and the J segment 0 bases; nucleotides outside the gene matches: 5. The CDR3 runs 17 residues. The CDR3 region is CASSDARQGNNYAEQFF. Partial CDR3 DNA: TGTGCCAGCAGTGATGCACGACAGGGGAATAACTATGCT.

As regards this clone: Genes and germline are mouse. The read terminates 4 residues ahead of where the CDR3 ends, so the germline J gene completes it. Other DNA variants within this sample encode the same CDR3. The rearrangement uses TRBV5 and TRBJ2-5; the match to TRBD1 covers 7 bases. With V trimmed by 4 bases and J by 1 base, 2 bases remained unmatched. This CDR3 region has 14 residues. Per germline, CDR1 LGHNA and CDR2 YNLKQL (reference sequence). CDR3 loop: CASSPGTDQDTQYF. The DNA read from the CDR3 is TGTGCCAGCAGCCCTGGGACAGACCAAGAC.

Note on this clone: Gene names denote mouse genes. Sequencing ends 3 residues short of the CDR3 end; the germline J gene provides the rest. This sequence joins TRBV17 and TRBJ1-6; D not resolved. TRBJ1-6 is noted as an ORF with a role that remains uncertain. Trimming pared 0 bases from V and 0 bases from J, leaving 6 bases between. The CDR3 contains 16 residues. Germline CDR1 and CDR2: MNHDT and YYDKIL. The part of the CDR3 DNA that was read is TGTGCTAGCAGTAGAGATCAGGATTCCTATAATTCGCCC. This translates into CASSRDQDSYNSP. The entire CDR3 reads CASSRDQDSYNSPLYF.

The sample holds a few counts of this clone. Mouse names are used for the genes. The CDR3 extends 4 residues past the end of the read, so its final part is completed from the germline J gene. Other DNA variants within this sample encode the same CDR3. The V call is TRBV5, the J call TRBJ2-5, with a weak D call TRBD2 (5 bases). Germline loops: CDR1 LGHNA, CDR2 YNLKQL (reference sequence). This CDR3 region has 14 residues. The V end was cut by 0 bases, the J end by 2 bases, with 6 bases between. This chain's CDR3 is CASSQDWGQDTQYF. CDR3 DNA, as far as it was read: TGTGCCAGCAGCCAAGATTGGGGCCAAGAC.

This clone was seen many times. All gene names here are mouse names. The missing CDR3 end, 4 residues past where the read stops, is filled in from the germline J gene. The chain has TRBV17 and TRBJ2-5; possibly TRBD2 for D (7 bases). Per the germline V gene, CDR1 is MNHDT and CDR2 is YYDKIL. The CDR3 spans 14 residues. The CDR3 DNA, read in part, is TGTGCTAGCAGTAGAGTTGGGGGGCTTGAC. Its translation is CASSRVGGLD. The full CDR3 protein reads CASSRVGGLDTQYF.

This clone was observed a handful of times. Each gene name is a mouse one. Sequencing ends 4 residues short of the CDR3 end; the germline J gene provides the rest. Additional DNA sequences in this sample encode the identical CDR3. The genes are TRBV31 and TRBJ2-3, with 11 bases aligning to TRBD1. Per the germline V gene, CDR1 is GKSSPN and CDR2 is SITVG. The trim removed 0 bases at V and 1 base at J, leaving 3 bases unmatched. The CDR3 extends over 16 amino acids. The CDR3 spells CAWSLGQGAGAETLYF. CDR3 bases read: TGTGCCTGGAGTCTCGGACAGGGGGCTGGTGCAGAA.

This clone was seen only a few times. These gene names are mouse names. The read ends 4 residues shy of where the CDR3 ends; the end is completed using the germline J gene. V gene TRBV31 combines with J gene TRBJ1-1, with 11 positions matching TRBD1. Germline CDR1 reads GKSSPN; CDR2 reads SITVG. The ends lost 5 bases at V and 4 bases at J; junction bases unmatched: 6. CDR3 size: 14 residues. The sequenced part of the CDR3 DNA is TGTGCCTGGGCGGACAGGGGGCTTATCACA. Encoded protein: CAWADRGLIT. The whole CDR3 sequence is CAWADRGLITEVFF.

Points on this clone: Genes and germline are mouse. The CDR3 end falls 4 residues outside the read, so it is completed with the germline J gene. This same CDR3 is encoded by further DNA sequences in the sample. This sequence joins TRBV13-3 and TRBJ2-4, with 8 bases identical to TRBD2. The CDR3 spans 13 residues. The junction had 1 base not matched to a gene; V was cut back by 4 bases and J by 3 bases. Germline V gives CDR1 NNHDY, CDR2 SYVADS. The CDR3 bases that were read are TGTGCCAGCAGTCTGGGGGGCCAAAAC. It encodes CASSLGGQN. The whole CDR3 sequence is CASSLGGQNTLYF. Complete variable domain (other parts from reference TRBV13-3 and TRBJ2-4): EAAVTQSPRSKVAVTGGKVTLSCHQTNNHDYMYWYRQDTGHGLRLIHYSYVADSTEKGDIPDGYKASRPSQENFSLILELASLSQTAVYFCASSLGGQNTLYFGAGTRLSVL.

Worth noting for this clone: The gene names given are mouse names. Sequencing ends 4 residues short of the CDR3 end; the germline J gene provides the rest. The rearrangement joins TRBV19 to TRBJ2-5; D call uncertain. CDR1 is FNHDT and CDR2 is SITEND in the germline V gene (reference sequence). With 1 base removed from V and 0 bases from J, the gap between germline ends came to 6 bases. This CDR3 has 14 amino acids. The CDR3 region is CASSIPENQDTQYF. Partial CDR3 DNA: TGTGCCAGCAGTATACCAGAAAACCAAGAC.

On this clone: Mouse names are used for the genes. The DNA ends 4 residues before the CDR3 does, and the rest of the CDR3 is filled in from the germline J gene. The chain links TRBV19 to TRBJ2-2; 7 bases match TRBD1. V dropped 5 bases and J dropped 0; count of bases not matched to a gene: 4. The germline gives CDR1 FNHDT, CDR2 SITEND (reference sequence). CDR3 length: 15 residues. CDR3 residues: CASRVGTANTGQLYF. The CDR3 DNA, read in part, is TGTGCCAGCAGAGTCGGGACAGCAAACACCGGG.